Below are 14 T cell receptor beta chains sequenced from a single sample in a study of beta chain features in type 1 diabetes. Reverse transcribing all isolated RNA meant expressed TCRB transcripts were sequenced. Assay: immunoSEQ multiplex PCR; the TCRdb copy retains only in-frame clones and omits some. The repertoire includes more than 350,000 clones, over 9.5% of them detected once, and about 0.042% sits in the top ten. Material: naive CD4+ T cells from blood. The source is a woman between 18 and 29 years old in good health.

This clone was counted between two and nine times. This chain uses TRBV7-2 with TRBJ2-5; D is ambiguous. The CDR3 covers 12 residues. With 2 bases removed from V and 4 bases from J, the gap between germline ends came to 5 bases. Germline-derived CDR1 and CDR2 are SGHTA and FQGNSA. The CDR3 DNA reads TGTGCCAGCAGCTTAACCGTAGAGACCCAGTACTTC. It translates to CASSLTVETQYF.

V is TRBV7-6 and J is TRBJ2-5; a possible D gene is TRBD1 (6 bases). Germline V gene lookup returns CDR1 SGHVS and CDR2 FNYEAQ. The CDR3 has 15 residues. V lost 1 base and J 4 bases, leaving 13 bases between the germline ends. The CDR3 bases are TGTGCCAGCAGCTTAGTGCCAGGGGTCCTAGAGACCCAGTACTTC. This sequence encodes CASSLVPGVLETQYF. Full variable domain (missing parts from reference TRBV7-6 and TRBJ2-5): GAGVSQSPRYKVTKRGQDVALRCDPISGHVSLYWYRQALGQGPEFLTYFNYEAQQDKSGLPNDRFSAERPEGSISTLTIQRTEQRDSAMYRCASSLVPGVLETQYFGPGTRLLVL.

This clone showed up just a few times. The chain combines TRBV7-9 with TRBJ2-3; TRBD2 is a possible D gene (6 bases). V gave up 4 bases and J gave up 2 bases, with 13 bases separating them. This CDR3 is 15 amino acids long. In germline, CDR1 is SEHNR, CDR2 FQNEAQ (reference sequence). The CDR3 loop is CASSSRGSHTDTQYF. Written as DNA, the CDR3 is TGTGCCAGCAGCTCCCGGGGGTCTCACACAGATACGCAGTATTTT. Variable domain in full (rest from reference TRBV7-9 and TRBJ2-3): DTGVSQNPRHKITKRGQNVTFRCDPISEHNRLYWYRQTLGQGPEFLTYFQNEAQLEKSRLLSDRFSAERPKGSFSTLEIQRTEQGDSAMYLCASSSRGSHTDTQYFGPGTRLTVL.

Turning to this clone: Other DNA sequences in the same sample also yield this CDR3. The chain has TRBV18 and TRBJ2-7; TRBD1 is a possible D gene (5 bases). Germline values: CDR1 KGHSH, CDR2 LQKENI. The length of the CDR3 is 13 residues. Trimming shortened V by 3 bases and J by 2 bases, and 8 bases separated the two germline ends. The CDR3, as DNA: TGTGCCAGCTCACCCCAGGGCACCTACGAGCAGTACGTC. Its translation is CASSPQGTYEQYV.

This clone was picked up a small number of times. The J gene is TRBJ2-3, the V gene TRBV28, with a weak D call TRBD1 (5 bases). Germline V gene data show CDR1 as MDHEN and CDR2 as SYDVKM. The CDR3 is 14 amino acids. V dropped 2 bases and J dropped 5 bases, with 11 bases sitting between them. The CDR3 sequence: CASSLVGPGDTQYF. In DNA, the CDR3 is TGTGCCAGCAGTTTAGTGGGGCCGGGAGATACGCAGTATTTT.

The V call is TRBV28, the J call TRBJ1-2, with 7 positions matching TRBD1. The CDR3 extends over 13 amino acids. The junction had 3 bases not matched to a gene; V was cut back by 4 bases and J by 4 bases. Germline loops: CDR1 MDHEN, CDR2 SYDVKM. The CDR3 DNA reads TGTGCCAGCAGTTACAAGGGGGCCTATGGCTACACCTTC. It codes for CASSYKGAYGYTF.

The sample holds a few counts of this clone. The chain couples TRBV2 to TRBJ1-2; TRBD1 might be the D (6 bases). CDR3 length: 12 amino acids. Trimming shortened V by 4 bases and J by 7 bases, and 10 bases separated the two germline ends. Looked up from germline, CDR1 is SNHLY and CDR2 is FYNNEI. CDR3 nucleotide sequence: TGTGCCAGCAGTGTGGGGGCCAGTGGCTACACCTTC. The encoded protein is CASSVGASGYTF.

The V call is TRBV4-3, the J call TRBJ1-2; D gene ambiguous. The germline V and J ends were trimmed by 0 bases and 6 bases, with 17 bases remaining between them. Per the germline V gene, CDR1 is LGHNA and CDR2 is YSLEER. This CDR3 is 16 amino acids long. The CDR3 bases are TGCGCCAGCAGCCAAGATATGGGGAACCCTATTGATGGCTACACCTTC. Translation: CASSQDMGNPIDGYTF.

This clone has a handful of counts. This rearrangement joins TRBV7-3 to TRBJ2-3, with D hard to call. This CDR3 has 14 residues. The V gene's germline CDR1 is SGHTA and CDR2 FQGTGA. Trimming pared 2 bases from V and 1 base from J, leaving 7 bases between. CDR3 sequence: CASSLYGRTDTQYF. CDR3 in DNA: TGTGCCAGCAGCTTATACGGACGCACAGATACGCAGTATTTT.

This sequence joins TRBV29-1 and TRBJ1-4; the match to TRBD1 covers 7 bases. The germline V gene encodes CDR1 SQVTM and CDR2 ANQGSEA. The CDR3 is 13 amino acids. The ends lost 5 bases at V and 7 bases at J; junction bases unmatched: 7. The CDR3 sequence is CSVQGQGVEKLFF. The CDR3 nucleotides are TGCAGCGTTCAGGGGCAGGGGGTTGAAAAACTGTTTTTT.

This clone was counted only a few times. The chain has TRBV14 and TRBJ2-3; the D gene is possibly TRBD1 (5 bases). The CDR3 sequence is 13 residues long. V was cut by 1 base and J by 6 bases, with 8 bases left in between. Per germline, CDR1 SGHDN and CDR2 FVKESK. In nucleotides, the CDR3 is TGTGCCAGCAGCCAAGCAGGGTTGGATACGCAGTATTTT. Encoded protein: CASSQAGLDTQYF. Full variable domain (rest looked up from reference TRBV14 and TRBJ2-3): EAGVTQFPSHSVIEKGQTVTLRCDPISGHDNLYWYRRVMGKEIKFLLHFVKESKQDESGMPNNRFLAERTGGTYSTLKVQPAELEDSGVYFCASSQAGLDTQYFGPGTRLTVL.

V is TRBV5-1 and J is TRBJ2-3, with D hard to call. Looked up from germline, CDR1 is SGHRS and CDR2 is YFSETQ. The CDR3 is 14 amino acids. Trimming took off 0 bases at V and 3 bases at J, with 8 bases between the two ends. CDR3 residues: CASSLERATDTQYF. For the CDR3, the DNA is TGCGCCAGCAGCTTGGAAAGGGCAACAGATACGCAGTATTTT.

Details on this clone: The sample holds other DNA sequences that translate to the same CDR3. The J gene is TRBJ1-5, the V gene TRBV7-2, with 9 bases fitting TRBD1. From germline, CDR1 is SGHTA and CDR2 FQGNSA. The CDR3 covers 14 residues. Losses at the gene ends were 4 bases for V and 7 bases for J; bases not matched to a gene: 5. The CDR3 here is CASSSQGAGQPQHF. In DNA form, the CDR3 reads TGTGCCAGCAGCTCACAGGGGGCAGGGCAGCCCCAGCATTTT. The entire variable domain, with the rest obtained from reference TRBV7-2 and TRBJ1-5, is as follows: GAGVSQSPSNKVTEKGKDVELRCDPISGHTALYWYRQSLGQGLEFLIYFQGNSAPDKSGLPSDRFSAERTGGSVSTLTIQRTQQEDSAVYLCASSSQGAGQPQHFGDGTRLSIL.

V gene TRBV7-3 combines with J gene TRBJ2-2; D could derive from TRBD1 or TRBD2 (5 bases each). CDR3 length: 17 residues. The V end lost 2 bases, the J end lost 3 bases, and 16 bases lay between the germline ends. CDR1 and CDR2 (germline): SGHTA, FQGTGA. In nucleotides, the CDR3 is TGTGCCAGCAGCTTATCGTCCCGGGGCGCGGACACCGGGGAGCTGTTTTTT. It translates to CASSLSSRGADTGELFF.